This T cell receptor (beta chain) is from a study of T cell responses to AZD1222 COVID-19 vaccine. Whole-study findings and limits: The donor cohort was predominantly white British with a female majority, and clonal diversity may have been underestimated. Sampling captured repertoires only after the peak T cell response. Seropositive status at baseline applied to only six AZD1222 recipients.

To note about this clone: Its antigen remains unidentified.

The germline V gene encodes CDR1 SGHTA and CDR2 FQGNSA. J lost 2 bases, V lost 5 bases, and 5 bases had no gene match. The CDR3 is made up of 16 amino acids. The table came from immunoSEQ multiplex PCR; TCRdb's copy has only in-frame clones and leaves some out. The sample lists more than 140,000 clones, about 89% occurring once. The specimen was peripheral blood, collected on day 0 of AZD1222 vaccination. The receptor comes from an adult in good health. The chain couples TRBV7-2 to TRBJ2-5, with 13 nucleotides matching TRBD2. Here the CDR3 reads CASSPRLAGGQETQYF. The CDR3, as DNA: TGTGCCAGCAGCCCCCGACTAGCGGGAGGTCAAGAGACCCAGTACTTC.